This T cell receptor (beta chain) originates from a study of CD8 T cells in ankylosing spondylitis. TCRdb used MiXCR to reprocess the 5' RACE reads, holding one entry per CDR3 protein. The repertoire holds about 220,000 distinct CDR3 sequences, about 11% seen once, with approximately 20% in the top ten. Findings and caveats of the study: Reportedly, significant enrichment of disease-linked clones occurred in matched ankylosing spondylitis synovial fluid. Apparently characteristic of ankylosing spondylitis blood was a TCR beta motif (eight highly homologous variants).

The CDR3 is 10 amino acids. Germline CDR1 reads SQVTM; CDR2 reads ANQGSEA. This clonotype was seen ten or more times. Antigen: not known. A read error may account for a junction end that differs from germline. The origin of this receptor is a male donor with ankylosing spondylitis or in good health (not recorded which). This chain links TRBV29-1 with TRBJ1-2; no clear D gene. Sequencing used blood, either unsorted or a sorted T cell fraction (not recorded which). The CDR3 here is CSVEGYGYTF. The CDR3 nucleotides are TGCAGCGTCGAAGGCTATGGCTACACCTTC. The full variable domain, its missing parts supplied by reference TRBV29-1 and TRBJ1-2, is SAVISQKPSRDICQRGTSLTIQCQVDSQVTMMFWYRQQPGQSLTLIATANQGSEATYESGFVIDKFPISRPNLTFSTLTVSNMSPEDSSIYLCSVEGYGYTFGSGTRLTVV.